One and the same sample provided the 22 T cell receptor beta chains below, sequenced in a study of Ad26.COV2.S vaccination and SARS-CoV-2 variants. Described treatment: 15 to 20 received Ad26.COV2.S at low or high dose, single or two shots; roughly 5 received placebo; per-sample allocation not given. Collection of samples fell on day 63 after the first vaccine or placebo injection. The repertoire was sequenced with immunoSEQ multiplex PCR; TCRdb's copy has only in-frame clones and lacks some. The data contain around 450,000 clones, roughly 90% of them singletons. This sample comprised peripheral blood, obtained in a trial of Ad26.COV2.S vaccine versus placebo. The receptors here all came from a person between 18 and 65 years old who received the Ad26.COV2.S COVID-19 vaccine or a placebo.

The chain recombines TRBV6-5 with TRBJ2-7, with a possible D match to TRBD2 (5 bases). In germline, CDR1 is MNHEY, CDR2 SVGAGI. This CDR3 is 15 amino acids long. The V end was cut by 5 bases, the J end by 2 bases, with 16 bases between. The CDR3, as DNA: TGTGCCAGCAGTCCCGCCGGGGTAAATACCTACGAGCAGTACTTC. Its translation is CASSPAGVNTYEQYF.

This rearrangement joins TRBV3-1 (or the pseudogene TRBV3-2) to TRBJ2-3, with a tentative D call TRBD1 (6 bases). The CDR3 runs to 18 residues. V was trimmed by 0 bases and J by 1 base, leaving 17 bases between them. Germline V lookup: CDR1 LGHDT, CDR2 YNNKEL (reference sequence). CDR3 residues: CASSQEIFMGTRTDTQYF. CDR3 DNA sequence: TGTGCCAGCAGCCAAGAAATTTTCATGGGGACACGCACAGATACGCAGTATTTT.

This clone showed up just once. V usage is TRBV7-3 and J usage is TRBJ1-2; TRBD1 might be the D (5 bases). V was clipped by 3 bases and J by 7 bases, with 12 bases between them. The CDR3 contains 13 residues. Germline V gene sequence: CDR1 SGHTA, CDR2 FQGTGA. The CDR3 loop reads CASSFGRDAGYTF. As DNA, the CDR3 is TGTGCCAGCAGCTTCGGAAGGGACGCTGGCTACACCTTC.

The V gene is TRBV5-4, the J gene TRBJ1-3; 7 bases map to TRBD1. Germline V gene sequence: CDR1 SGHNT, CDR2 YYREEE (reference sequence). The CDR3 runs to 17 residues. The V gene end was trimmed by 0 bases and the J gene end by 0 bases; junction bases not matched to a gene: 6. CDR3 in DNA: TGTGCCAGCAGCTTGGGTCCGGGACAGCTCTCTGGAAACACCATATATTTT. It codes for CASSLGPGQLSGNTIYF.

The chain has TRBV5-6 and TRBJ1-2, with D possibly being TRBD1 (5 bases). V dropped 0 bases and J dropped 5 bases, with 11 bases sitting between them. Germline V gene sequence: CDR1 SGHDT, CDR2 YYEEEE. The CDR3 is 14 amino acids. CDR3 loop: CASSLVTGIYGYTF. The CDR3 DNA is TGTGCCAGCAGCTTGGTTACAGGAATATATGGCTACACCTTC. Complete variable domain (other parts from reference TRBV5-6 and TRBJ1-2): DAGVTQSPTHLIKTRGQQVTLRCSPKSGHDTVSWYQQALGQGPQFIFQYYEEEERQRGNFPDRFSGHQFPNYSSELNVNALLLGDSALYLCASSLVTGIYGYTFGSGTRLTVV.

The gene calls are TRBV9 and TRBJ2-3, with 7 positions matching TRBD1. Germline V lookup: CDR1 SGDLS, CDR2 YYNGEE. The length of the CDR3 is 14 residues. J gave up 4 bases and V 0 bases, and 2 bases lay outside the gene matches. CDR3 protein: CASSVVGGADTQYF. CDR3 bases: TGTGCCAGCAGCGTAGTAGGGGGCGCAGATACGCAGTATTTT.

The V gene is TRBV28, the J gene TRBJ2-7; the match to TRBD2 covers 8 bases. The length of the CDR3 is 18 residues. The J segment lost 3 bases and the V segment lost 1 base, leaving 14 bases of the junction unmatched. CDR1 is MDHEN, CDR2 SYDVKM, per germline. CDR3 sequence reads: CASSLSLASGGNSYEQYF. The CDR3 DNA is TGTGCCAGCAGTTTATCCCTAGCCAGCGGGGGTAATAGCTACGAGCAGTACTTC. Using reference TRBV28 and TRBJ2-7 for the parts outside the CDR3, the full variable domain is DVKVTQSSRYLVKRTGEKVFLECVQDMDHENMFWYRQDPGLGLRLIYFSYDVKMKEKGDIPEGYSVSREKKERFSLILESASTNQTSMYLCASSLSLASGGNSYEQYFGPGTRLTVT.

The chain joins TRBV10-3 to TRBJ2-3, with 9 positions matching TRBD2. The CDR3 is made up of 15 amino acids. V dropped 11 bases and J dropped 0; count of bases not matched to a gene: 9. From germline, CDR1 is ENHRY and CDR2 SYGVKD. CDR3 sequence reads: CASQAGGPSTDTQYF. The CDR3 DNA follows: TGTGCCTCCCAAGCGGGGGGCCCTAGCACAGATACGCAGTATTTT.

CDR3 loop: CASSVGVGAGQSPRGYTF. CDR3 bases: TGTGCCAGCAGCGTAGGGGTCGGGGCAGGGCAATCTCCGCGCGGCTACACCTTC. This sequence joins TRBV9 and TRBJ1-2, with a possible D match to TRBD1 (5 bases). V lost 0 bases and J lost 8, with 26 bases in between. Germline V gene lookup returns CDR1 SGDLS and CDR2 YYNGEE. The CDR3 runs to 18 residues.

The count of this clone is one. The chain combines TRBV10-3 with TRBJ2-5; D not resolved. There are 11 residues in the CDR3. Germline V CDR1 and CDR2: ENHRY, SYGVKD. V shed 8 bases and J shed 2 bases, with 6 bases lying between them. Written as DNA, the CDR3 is TGTGCCATCGGGGTTCAAGAGACCCAGTACTTC. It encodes CAIGVQETQYF.

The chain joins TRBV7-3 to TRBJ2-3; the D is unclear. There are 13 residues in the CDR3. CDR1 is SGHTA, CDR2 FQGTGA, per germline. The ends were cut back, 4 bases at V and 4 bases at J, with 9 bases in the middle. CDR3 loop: CASSSQDADTQYF. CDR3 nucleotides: TGTGCCAGCAGCTCGCAAGACGCAGATACGCAGTATTTT. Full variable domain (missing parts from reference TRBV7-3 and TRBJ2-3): GAGVSQTPSNKVTEKGKYVELRCDPISGHTALYWYRQSLGQGPEFLIYFQGTGAADDSGLPNDRFFAVRPEGSVSTLKIQRTERGDSAVYLCASSSQDADTQYFGPGTRLTVL.

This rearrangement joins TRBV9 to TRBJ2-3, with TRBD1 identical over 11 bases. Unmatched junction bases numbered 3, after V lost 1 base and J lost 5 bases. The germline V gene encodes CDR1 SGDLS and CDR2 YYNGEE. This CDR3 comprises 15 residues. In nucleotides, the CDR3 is TGTGCCAGCAGCGTACGGACAGGGGGCGTAGATACGCAGTATTTT. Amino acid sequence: CASSVRTGGVDTQYF.

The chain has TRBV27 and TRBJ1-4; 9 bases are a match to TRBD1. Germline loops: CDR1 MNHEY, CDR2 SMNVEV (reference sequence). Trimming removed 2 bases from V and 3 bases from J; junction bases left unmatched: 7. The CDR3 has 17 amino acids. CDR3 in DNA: TGTGCCAGCAGTTTAAGGCGACAGGGGGTTTCTAATGAAAAACTGTTTTTT. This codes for CASSLRRQGVSNEKLFF.

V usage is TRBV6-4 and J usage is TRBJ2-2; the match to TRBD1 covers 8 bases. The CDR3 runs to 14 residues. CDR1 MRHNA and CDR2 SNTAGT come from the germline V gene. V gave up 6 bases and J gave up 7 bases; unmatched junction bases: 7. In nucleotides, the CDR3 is TGTGCCAGCAGCCCGGGACAGGAGGACGGGGAGCTGTTTTTT. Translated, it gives CASSPGQEDGELFF.

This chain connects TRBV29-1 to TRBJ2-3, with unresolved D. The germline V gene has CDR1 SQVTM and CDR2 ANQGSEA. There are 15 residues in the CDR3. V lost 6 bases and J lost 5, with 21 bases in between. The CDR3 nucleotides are TGCAGCGTAGAAAGGGTAGGCCAAAATCAAGATACGCAGTATTTT. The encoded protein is CSVERVGQNQDTQYF.

CDR3 amino acids: CASSPDGDNNYGYTF. CDR3 bases: TGTGCCAGCAGCCCCGACGGTGACAACAACTATGGCTACACCTTC. This chain uses TRBV7-9 with TRBJ1-2; D gene unclear. The CDR3 runs to 15 residues. Trimming stripped 5 bases from V and 2 bases from J, with 15 bases between. The germline V gene encodes CDR1 SEHNR and CDR2 FQNEAQ (reference sequence).

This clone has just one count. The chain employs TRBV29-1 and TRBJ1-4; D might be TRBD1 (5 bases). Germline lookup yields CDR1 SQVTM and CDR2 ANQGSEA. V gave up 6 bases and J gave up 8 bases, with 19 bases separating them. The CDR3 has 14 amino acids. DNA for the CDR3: TGCAGCGTCGCCTGGACATATTCGAACGAAAAACTGTTTTTT. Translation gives CSVAWTYSNEKLFF.

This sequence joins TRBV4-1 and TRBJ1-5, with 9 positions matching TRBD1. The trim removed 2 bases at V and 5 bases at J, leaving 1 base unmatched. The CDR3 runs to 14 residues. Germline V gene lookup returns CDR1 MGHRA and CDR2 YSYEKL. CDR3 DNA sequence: TGCGCCAGCAGCCAAACAGGGGGCGATCAGCCCCAGCATTTT. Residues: CASSQTGGDQPQHF.

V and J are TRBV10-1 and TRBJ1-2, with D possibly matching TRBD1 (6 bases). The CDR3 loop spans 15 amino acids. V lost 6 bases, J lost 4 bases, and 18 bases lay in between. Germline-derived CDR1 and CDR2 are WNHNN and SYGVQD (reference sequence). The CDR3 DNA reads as TGCGCCAGCAGGGACCAGGGGCCGCCCGGCTATGGCTACACCTTC. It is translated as CASRDQGPPGYGYTF.

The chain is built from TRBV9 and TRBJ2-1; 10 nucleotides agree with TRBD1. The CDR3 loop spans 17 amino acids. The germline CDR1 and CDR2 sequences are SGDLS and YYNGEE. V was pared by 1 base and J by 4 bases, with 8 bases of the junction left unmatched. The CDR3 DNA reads TGTGCCAGCAGCGTATCATCCGGGACAGGGGTTTACAATGAGCAGTTCTTC. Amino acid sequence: CASSVSSGTGVYNEQFF.

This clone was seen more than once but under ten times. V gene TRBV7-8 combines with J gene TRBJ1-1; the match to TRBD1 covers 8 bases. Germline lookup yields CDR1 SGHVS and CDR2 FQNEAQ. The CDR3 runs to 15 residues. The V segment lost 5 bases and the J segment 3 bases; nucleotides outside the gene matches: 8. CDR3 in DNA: TGTGCCAGCAGCCCTATAGGACAGGGCGACACTGAAGCTTTCTTT. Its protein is CASSPIGQGDTEAFF.

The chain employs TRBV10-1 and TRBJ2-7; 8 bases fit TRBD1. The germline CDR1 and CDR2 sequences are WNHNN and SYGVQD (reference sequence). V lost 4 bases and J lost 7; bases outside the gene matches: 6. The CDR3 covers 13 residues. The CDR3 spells CASSAGTGREQYF. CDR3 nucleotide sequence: TGCGCCAGCAGTGCCGGGACAGGACGAGAGCAGTACTTC.